The following is a T cell receptor (beta chain) sequence with its context. These data originate in a study of shared clonotypes between healthy human individuals. Assay: immunoSEQ multiplex PCR; the TCRdb copy retains only in-frame clones and omits some. The sample includes 2 million to 2.5 million clones, 85% to 95% seen only once; the top ten take roughly 0.13%. The CDR3 consists of 15 residues. Looked up from germline, CDR1 is SGHAT and CDR2 is FQNNGV. Trimming stripped 6 bases from V and 8 bases from J, with 19 bases between. This chain links TRBV11-2 with TRBJ1-4; possible D gene TRBD1, 6 bases. What was sequenced was naive CD4+ T cells sorted from blood. Subset of the sample: CD45RA+ positively selected. This clonotype originated in a young man in good health. This chain's CDR3 is CASSSTGSTGEKLFF. DNA of the CDR3: TGTGCCAGCAGTTCCACAGGGTCTACCGGGGAAAAACTGTTTTTT.